This T cell receptor (beta chain) was retrieved from a study of shared clonotypes between healthy human individuals. This table comes from immunoSEQ multiplex PCR, and its TCRdb copy is limited to in-frame clones, with some not included. The top ten clones hold approximately 1.6% of a sample with roughly 700,000 clones, 74% of them seen once. CDR3 length: 14 amino acids. The germline V and J ends were trimmed by 3 bases and 0 bases, with 8 bases remaining between them. The germline CDR1 and CDR2 sequences are MNHNS and SASEGT. The sequence was obtained from a woman in her twenties or thirties in good health. The sequencing input was memory CD4+ T cells sorted from blood. Stated subset: CD45RA-negative fraction. The chain links TRBV6-1 to TRBJ1-1; unclear D gene. CDR3 loop: CASSDYGLNTEAFF. The CDR3 nucleotides read TGTGCCAGCAGTGACTATGGGCTGAACACTGAAGCTTTCTTT.